Listed below are T cell receptor beta chains from one sample, sequenced in a study of blood T cell repertoires in COVID-19. Profiled with immunoSEQ multiplex PCR; TCRdb holds only in-frame clones, not every one. The sample comprises under 70,000 clones, approximately 88% of which are singletons, and roughly 6.7% rests with the top ten. The source material was peripheral blood. Receptors were obtained from a woman in her 70s with acute or convalescent COVID-19. Both conserved end residues are part of each CDR3. The D gene is left open where the match is weak. Only some rows state a clone size, as once, few, many or a class for expanded clones.

CDR3aa: CASSESRGQAYTDTQYF; CDR3nt: TGTGCCAGCAGCGAAAGTAGGGGACAGGCATACACAGATACGCAGTATTTT; j_gene: TRBJ2-3; abundance: -; v_gene: TRBV11-3; d_gene: TRBD1
CDR3aa: CAISESDRPGGTGELFF; CDR3nt: TGTGCCATCAGTGAGTCGGACCGCCCAGGGGGCACCGGGGAGCTGTTTTTT; j_gene: TRBJ2-2; abundance: -; v_gene: TRBV10-3; d_gene: TRBD1
CDR3aa: CASSLGTGFRGAFF; CDR3nt: TGTGCCAGCAGCTTGGGGACAGGGTTTCGGGGAGCTTTCTTT; j_gene: TRBJ1-1; abundance: -; v_gene: TRBV5-6; d_gene: TRBD1
CDR3aa: CASRGIGENIQYF; CDR3nt: TGTGCCAGCAGGGGAATAGGGGAAAACATTCAGTACTTC; j_gene: TRBJ2-4; abundance: -; v_gene: TRBV6-5; d_gene: -
CDR3aa: CASSLSGTGNQPQHF; CDR3nt: TGTGCCAGCAGTTTATCAGGGACAGGCAATCAGCCCCAGCATTTT; j_gene: TRBJ1-5; abundance: -; v_gene: TRBV28; d_gene: TRBD1
CDR3aa: CASSRFKGAGYGYTF; CDR3nt: TGTGCCAGCAGCAGATTTAAGGGGGCCGGGTATGGCTACACCTTC; j_gene: TRBJ1-2; abundance: -; v_gene: TRBV6-5; d_gene: TRBD1
CDR3aa: CASSLWVGGWLSYEQYF; CDR3nt: TGTGCCAGCAGTTTATGGGTTGGGGGGTGGTTATCCTACGAGCAGTACTTC; j_gene: TRBJ2-7; abundance: -; v_gene: TRBV28; d_gene: -
CDR3aa: CASSELVWDRMVF; CDR3nt: TGTGCCAGCAGTGAATTAGTGTGGGACAGGATGGTCTTC; j_gene: TRBJ2-7; abundance: few; v_gene: TRBV6-1; d_gene: TRBD1
CDR3aa: CASSVSGDTAETQYF; CDR3nt: TGCGCCAGCAGCGTTAGCGGGGATACTGCTGAGACCCAGTACTTC; j_gene: TRBJ2-5; abundance: once; v_gene: TRBV5-1; d_gene: TRBD2
CDR3aa: CASSRNEGGVYEQYF; CDR3nt: TGCGCCAGCAGCCGAAATGAGGGTGGAGTCTACGAGCAGTACTTC; j_gene: TRBJ2-7; abundance: -; v_gene: TRBV4-1; d_gene: -
CDR3aa: CASSPRQGWTEAFF; CDR3nt: TGTGCCAGCAGCCCCAGACAGGGATGGACTGAAGCTTTCTTT; j_gene: TRBJ1-1; abundance: -; v_gene: TRBV9; d_gene: TRBD1
CDR3aa: CASSPGGDGRQFF; CDR3nt: TGTGCCAGCAGCCCAGGCGGGGACGGTAGGCAGTTCTTC; j_gene: TRBJ2-1; abundance: -; v_gene: TRBV4-2; d_gene: -
CDR3aa: CSVGAGHNQPQHF; CDR3nt: TGCAGCGTTGGAGCGGGGCACAATCAGCCCCAGCATTTT; j_gene: TRBJ1-5; abundance: -; v_gene: TRBV29-1; d_gene: -